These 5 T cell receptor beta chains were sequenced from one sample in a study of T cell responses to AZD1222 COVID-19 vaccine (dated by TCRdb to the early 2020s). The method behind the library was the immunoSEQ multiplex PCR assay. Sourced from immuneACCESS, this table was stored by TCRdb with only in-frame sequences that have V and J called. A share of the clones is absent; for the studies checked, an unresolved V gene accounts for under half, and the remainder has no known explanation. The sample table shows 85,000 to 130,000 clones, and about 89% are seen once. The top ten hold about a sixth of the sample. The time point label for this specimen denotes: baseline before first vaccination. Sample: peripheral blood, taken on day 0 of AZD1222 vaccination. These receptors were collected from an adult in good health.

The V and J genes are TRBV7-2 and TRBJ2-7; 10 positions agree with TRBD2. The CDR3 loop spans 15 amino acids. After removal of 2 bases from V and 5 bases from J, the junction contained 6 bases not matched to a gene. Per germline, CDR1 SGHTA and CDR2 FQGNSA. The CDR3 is CASSLMASGSDEQYF. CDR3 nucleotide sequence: TGTGCCAGCAGCTTAATGGCTAGCGGGAGCGACGAGCAGTACTTC.

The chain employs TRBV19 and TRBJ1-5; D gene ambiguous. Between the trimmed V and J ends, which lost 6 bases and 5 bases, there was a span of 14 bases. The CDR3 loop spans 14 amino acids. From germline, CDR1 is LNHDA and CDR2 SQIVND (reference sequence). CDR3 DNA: TGTGCCAGTAGATTCTGGGTTGGGGATCAGCCCCAGCATTTT. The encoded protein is CASRFWVGDQPQHF. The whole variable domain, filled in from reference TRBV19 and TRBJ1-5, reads DGGITQSPKYLFRKEGQNVTLSCEQNLNHDAMYWYRQDPGQGLRLIYYSQIVNDFQKGDIAEGYSVSREKKESFPLTVTSAQKNPTAFYLCASRFWVGDQPQHFGDGTRLSIL.

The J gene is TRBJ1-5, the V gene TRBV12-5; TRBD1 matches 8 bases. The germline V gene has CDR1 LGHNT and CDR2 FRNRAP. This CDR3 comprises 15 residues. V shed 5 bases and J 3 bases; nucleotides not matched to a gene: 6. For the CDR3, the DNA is TGTGCTAGTGGTACCGGGACAGGATTCAATCAGCCCCAGCATTTT. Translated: CASGTGTGFNQPQHF. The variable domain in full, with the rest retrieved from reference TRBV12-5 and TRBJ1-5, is DARVTQTPRHKVTEMGQEVTMRCQPILGHNTVFWYRQTMMQGLELLAYFRNRAPLDDSGMPKDRFSAEMPDATLATLKIQPSEPRDSAVYFCASGTGTGFNQPQHFGDGTRLSIL.

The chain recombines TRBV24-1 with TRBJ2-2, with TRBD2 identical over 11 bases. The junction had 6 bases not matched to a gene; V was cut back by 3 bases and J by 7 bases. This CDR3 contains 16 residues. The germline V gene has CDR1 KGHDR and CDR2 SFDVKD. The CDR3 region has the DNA TGTGCCACCAGTGATGAACTAGCGGGAGCGAACGGGGAGCTGTTTTTT. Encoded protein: CATSDELAGANGELFF.

This CDR3 is CASSLSHPSNQPQHF. The CDR3 coding sequence is TGTGCCAGCAGTTTATCTCATCCAAGCAATCAGCCCCAGCATTTT. The V gene is TRBV27, the J gene TRBJ1-5; no clear D gene. The CDR3 is 15 amino acids. Germline CDR1 reads MNHEY; CDR2 reads SMNVEV (reference sequence). V lost 0 bases to trimming and J lost 1 base, with 7 bases between them.